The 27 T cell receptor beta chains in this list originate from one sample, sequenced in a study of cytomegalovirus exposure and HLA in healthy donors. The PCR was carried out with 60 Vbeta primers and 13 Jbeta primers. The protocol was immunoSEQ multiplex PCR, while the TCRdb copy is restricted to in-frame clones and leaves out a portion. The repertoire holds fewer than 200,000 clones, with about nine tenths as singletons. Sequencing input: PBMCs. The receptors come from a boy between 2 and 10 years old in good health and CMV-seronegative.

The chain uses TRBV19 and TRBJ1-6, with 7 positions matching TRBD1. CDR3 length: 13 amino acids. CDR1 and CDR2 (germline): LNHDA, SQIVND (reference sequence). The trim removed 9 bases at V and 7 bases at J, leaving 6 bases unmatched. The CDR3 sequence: CASRDSENSPLHF. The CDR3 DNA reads TGTGCCAGCCGGGACAGTGAAAATTCACCCCTCCACTTT.

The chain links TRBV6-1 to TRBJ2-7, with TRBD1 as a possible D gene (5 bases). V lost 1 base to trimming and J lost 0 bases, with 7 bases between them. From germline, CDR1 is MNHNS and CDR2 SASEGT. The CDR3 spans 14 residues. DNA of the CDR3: TGTGCCAGCAGTGAAGGACAGCCCTCCTACGAGCAGTACTTC. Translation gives CASSEGQPSYEQYF.

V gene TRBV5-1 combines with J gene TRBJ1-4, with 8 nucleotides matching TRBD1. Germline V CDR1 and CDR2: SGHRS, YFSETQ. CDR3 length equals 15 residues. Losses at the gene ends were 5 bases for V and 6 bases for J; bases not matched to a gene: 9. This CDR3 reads CASRSAGTGYEKLFF. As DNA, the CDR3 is TGCGCCAGCAGGTCAGCCGGGACAGGCTATGAAAAACTGTTTTTT.

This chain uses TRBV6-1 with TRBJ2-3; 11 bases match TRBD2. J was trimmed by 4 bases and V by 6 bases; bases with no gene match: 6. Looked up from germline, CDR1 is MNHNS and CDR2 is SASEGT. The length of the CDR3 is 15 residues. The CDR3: CASSASGGSADTQYF. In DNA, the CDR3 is TGTGCCAGCAGCGCTAGCGGGGGGTCAGCAGATACGCAGTATTTT.

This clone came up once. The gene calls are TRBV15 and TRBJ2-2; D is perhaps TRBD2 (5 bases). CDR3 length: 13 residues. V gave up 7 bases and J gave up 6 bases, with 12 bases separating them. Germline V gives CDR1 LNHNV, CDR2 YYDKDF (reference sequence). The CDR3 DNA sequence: TGTGCCACCACGGACTCTTTGGCCGGGGAGCTGTTTTTT. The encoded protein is CATTDSLAGELFF.

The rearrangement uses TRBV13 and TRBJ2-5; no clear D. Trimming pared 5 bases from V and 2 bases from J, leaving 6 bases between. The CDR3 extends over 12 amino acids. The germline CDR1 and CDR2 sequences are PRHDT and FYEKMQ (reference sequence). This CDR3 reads CASSGPQETQYF. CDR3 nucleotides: TGTGCCAGCAGCGGGCCGCAAGAGACCCAGTACTTC.

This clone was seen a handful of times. In DNA form, the CDR3 reads TGCGCCAGCGGGGGGAGGGGGCAGTACTTC. Its protein product is CASGGRGQYF. J is TRBJ2-7 and V is TRBV10-1; TRBD2 aligns across 7 bases. The CDR3 extends over 10 amino acids. J lost 9 bases, V lost 8 bases, and 4 bases had no gene match. Per germline, CDR1 WNHNN and CDR2 SYGVQD (reference sequence).

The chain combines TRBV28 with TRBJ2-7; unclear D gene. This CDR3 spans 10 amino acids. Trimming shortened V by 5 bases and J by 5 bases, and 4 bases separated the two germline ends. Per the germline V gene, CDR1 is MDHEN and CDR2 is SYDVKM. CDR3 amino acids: CASSGHEQYF. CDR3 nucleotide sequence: TGTGCCAGCAGTGGCCACGAGCAGTACTTC. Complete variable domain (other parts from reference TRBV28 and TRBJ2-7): DVKVTQSSRYLVKRTGEKVFLECVQDMDHENMFWYRQDPGLGLRLIYFSYDVKMKEKGDIPEGYSVSREKKERFSLILESASTNQTSMYLCASSGHEQYFGPGTRLTVT.

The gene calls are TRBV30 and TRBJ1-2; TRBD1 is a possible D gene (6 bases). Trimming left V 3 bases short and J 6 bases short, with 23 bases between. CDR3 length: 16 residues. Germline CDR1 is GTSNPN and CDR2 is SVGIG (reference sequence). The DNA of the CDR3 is TGTGCCTGGAGCGCACCCCGGGACACTCCAGGACATGGCTACACCTTC. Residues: CAWSAPRDTPGHGYTF. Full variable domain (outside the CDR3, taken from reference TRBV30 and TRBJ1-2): SQTIHQWPATLVQPVGSPLSLECTVEGTSNPNLYWYRQAAGRGLQLLFYSVGIGQISSEVPQNLSASRPQDRQFILSSKKLLLSDSGFYLCAWSAPRDTPGHGYTFGSGTRLTVV.

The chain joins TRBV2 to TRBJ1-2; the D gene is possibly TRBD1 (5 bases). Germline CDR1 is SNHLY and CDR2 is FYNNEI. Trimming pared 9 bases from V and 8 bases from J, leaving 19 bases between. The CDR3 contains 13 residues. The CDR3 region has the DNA TGTGCCAGTCCGACAGCCCCTCCAAGAGGCTACACCTTC. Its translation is CASPTAPPRGYTF.

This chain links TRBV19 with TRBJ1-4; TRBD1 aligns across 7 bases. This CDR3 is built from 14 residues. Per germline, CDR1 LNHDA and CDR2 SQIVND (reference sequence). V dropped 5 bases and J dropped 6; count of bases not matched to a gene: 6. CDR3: CASSHRGGDEKLFF. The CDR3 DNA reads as TGTGCCAGTAGTCACAGGGGAGGCGATGAAAAACTGTTTTTT.

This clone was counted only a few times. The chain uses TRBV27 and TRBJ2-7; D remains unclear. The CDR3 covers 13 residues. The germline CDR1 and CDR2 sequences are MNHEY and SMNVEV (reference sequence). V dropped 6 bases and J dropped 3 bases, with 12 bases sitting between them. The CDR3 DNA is TGTGCCAGCAGCCAGACTTACCACTACGAGCAGTACTTC. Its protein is CASSQTYHYEQYF.

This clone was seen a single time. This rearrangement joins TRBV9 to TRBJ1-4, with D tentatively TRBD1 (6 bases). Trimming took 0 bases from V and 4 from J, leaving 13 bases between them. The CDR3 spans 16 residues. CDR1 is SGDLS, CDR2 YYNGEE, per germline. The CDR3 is CASSVARGGLNEKLFF. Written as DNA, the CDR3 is TGTGCCAGCAGCGTAGCCAGAGGGGGTCTTAATGAAAAACTGTTTTTT.

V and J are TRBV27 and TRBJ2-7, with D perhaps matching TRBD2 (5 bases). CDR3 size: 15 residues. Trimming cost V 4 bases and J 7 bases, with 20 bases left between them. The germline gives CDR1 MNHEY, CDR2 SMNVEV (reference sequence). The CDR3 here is CASSYESAGSREQYF. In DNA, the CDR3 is TGTGCCAGCAGTTACGAAAGTGCGGGTTCAAGGGAGCAGTACTTC.

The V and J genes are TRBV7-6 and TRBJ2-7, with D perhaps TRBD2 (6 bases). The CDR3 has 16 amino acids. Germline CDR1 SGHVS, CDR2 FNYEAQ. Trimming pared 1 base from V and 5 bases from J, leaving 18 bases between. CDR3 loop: CASSLVVAGINDEQYF. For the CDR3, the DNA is TGTGCCAGCAGCTTAGTCGTCGCGGGAATCAACGACGAGCAGTACTTC.

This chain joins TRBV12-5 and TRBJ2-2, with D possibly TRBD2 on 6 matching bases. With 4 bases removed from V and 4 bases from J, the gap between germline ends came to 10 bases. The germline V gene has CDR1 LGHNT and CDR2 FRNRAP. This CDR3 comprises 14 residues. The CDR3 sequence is CASGSSVTTGELFF. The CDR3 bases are TGTGCTAGTGGTTCTAGCGTTACCACCGGGGAGCTGTTTTTT.

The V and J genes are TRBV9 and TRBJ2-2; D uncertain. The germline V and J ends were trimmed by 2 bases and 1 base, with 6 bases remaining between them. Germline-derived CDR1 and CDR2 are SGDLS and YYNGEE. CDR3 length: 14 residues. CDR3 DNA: TGTGCCAGCAGCGTGTCAGTGAACACCGGGGAGCTGTTTTTT. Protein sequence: CASSVSVNTGELFF.

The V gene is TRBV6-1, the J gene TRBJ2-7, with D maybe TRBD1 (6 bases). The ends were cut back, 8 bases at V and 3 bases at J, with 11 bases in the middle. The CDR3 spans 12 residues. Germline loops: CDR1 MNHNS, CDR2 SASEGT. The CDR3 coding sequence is TGTGCCAGCTTCGGACAGAGCTACGAGCAGTACTTC. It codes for CASFGQSYEQYF.

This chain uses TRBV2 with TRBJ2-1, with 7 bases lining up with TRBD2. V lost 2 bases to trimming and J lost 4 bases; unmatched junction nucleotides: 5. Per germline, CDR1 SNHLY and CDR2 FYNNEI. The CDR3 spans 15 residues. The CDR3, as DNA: TGTGCCAGCAGTGAAAGGCTAGCGGAGTACAATGAGCAGTTCTTC. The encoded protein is CASSERLAEYNEQFF.

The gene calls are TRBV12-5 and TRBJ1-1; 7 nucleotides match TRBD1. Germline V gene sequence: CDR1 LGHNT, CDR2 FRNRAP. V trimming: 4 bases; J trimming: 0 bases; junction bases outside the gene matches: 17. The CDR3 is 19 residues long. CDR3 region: CASGSSGTVHPLMNTEAFF. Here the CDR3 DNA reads TGTGCTAGTGGTTCGTCCGGGACAGTGCACCCCCTGATGAACACTGAAGCTTTCTTT.

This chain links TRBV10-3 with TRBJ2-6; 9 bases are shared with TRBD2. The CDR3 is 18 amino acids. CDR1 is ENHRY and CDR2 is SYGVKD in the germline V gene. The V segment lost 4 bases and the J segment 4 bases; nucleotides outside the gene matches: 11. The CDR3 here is CAISVQLAGTFGANVLTF. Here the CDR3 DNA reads TGTGCCATCAGTGTTCAACTAGCGGGTACCTTCGGGGCCAACGTCCTGACTTTC.

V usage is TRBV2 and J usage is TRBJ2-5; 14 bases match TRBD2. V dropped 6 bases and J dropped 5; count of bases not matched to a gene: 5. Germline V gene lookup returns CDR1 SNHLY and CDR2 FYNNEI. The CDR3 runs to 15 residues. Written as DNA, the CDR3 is TGTGCCAGCAGGACTAGCGGGGGGGCCGCGGAGACCCAGTACTTC. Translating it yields CASRTSGGAAETQYF.

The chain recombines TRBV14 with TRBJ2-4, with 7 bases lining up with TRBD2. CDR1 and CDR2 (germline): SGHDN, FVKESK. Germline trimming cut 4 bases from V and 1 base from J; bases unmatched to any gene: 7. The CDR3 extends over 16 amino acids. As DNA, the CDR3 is TGTGCCAGCAGCCGTGGGGGAGGGGTGGCCAAAAACATTCAGTACTTC. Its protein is CASSRGGGVAKNIQYF.

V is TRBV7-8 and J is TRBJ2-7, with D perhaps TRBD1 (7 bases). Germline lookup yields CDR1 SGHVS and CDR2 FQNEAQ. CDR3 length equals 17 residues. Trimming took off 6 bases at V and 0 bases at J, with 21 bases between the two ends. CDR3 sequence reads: CASSSRLEGASSYEQYF. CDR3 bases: TGTGCCAGCAGTTCCCGTTTGGAGGGGGCGAGCTCCTACGAGCAGTACTTC.

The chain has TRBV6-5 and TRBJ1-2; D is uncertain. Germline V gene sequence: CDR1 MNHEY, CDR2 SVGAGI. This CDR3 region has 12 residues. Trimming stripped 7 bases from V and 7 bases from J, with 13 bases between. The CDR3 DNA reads TGTGCCAGCACAACCTGGGCCGCTGGCTACACCTTC. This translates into CASTTWAAGYTF.

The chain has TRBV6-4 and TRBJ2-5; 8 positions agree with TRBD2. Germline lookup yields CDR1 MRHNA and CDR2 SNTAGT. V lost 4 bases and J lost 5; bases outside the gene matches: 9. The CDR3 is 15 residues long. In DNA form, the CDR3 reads TGTGCCAGCAGTGCCCAATCGGGGGGGATGGAGACCCAGTACTTC. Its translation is CASSAQSGGMETQYF.

CDR3 region: CASSLVRVGPHGYTF. As DNA, the CDR3 is TGTGCCAGCAGCTTAGTGCGGGTTGGCCCCCATGGCTACACCTTC. The chain recombines TRBV7-8 with TRBJ1-2; D call uncertain. The germline gives CDR1 SGHVS, CDR2 FQNEAQ. V was pared by 1 base and J by 6 bases, with 15 bases between. The length of the CDR3 is 15 residues.